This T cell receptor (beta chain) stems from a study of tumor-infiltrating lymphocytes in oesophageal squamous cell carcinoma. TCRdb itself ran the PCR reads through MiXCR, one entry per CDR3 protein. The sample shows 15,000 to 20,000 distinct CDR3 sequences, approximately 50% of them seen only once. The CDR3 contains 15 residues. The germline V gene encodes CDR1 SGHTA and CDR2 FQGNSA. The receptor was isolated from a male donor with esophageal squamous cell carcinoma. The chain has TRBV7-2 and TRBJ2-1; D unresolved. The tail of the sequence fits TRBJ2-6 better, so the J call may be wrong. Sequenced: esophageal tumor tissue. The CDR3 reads CASSFFLSGANVLTF. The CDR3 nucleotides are TGTGCCAGCAGCTTTTTTCTCTCTGGGGCCAACGTCCTGACTTTC.